This TCR beta chain is drawn from a study of blood T cell repertoires in COVID-19. Across the study: Nucleic acid was either cDNA or gDNA, and it came from T cells, B-cell-depleted T cells, or PBMCs.

The study recruited exposed participants who had met a COVID-19 case within 2 weeks before entry. Clones were sequenced by immunoSEQ multiplex PCR, and TCRdb holds only the in-frame ones, with some missing. The sample lists over 200,000 clones, about 90% seen once, with roughly 3.7% in the top ten. This clone came up once. The CDR3 is made up of 16 amino acids. The J segment lost 2 bases and the V segment lost 4 bases, leaving 8 bases of the junction unmatched. Germline V CDR1 and CDR2: SGHRS, YFSETQ. Material for sequencing was PBMCs or T cells enriched from blood (not recorded which). The chain recombines TRBV5-1 with TRBJ2-3, with 9 bases matching TRBD2. The clonotype originates from a woman between 25 and 40 years old who had been exposed to COVID-19. The CDR3 region has the DNA TGCGCCAGCAGCGTTAGCGGGAGAGGGGACACAGATACGCAGTATTTT. This codes for CASSVSGRGDTDTQYF.